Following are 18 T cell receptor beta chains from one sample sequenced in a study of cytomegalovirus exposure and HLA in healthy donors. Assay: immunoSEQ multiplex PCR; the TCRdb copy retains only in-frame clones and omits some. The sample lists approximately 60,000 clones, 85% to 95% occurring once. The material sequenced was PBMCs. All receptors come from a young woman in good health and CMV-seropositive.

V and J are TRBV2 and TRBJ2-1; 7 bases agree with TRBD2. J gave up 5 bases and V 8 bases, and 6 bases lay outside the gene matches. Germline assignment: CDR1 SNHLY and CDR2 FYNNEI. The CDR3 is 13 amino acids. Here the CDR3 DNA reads TGTGCCAGCCCTAGCGGCCCTAACAATGAGCAGTTCTTC. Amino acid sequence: CASPSGPNNEQFF.

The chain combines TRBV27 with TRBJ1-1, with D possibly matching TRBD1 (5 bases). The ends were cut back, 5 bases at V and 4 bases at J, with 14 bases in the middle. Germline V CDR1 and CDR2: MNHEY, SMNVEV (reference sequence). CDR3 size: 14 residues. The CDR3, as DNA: TGTGCCAGCAGTGGACGGGGGGGAGGCACTGAAGCTTTCTTT. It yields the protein CASSGRGGGTEAFF.

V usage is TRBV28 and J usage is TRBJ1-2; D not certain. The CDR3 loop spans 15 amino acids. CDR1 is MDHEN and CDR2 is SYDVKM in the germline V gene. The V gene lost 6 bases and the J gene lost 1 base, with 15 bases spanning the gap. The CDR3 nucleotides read TGTGCCAGCAGGGTGGCTGGGCCTGGTAACTATGGCTACACCTTC. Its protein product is CASRVAGPGNYGYTF.

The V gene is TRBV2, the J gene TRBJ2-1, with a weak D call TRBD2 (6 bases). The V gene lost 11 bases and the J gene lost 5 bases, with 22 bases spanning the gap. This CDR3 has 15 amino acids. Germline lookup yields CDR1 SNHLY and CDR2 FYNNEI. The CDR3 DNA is TGTGCCTCCCTCCGGGGCGGGACGACCCACAATGAGCAGTTCTTC. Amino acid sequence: CASLRGGTTHNEQFF.

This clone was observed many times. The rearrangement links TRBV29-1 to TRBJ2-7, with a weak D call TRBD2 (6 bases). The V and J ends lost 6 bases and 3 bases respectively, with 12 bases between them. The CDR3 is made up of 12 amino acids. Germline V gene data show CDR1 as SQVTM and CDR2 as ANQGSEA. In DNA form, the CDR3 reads TGCAGCGTAACTAGCCAGGGCTACGAGCAGTACTTC. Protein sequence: CSVTSQGYEQYF.

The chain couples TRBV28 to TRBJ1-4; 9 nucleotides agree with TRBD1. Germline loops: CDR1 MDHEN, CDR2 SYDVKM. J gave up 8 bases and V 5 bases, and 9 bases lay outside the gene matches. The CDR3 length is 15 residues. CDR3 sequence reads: CASSPWDREEEKLFF. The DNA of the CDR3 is TGTGCCAGCAGTCCATGGGACAGGGAAGAGGAAAAACTGTTTTTT.

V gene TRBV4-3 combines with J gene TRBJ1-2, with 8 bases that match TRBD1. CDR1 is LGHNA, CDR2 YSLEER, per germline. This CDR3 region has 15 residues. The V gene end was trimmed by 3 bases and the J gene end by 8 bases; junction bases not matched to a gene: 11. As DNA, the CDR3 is TGCGCCAGCAGCCACCTCACCCGGGACAGGCCCGGCTACACCTTC. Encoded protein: CASSHLTRDRPGYTF.

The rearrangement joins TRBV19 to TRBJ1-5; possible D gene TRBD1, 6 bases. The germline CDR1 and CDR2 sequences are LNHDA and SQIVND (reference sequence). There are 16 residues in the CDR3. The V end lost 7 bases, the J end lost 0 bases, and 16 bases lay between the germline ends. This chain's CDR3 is CASTLLTGYSNQPQHF. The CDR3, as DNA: TGTGCCAGTACCCTCCTGACAGGTTATAGCAATCAGCCCCAGCATTTT.

CDR3 DNA: TGTGCCACCAGCGAGTTAGACTCGTCCTACGAGCAGTACTTC. It translates to CATSELDSSYEQYF. This chain uses TRBV15 with TRBJ2-7, with D uncertain. Germline lookup yields CDR1 LNHNV and CDR2 YYDKDF (reference sequence). The V gene lost 5 bases and the J gene lost 1 base, with 12 bases spanning the gap. CDR3 size: 14 residues.

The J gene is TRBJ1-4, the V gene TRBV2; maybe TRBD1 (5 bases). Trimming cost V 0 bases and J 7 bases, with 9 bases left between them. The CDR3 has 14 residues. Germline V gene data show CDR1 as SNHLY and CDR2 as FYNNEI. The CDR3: CASSEAGGVEKLFF. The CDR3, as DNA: TGTGCCAGCAGTGAAGCGGGAGGGGTTGAAAAACTGTTTTTT.

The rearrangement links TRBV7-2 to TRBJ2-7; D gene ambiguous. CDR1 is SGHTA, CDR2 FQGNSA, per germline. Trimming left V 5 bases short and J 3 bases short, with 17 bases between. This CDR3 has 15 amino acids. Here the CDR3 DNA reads TGTGCCAGCAGCCCCAATTTGCCATATAGCTACGAGCAGTACTTC. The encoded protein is CASSPNLPYSYEQYF.

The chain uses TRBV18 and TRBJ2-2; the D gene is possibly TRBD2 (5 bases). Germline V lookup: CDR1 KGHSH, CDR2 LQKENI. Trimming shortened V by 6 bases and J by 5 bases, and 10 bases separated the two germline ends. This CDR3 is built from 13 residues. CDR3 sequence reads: CASSPGNTGELFF. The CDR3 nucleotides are TGTGCCAGCTCTCCGGGAAATACCGGGGAGCTGTTTTTT.

CDR3 nucleotides: TGTGCCAGCAGTCCAGACGGCACGGGGCAGCCCCAGCATTTT. The encoded protein is CASSPDGTGQPQHF. The V call is TRBV6-5, the J call TRBJ1-5; unclear D gene. V lost 5 bases to trimming and J lost 7 bases, with 15 bases between them. This CDR3 is 14 amino acids long. Germline CDR1 is MNHEY and CDR2 is SVGAGI.

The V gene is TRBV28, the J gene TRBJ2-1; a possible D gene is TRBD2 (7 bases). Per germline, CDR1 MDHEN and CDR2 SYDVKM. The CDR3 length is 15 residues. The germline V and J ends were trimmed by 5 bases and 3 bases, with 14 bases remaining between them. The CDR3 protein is CASSQGGAYYNEQFF. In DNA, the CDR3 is TGTGCCAGCAGTCAAGGGGGGGCTTACTACAATGAGCAGTTCTTC.

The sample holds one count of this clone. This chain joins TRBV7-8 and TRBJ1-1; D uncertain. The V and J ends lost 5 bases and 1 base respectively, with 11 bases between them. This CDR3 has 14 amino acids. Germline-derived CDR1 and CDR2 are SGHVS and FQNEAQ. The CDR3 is CASSPLGSNTEAFF. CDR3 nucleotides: TGTGCCAGCAGCCCCCTAGGTTCGAACACTGAAGCTTTCTTT.

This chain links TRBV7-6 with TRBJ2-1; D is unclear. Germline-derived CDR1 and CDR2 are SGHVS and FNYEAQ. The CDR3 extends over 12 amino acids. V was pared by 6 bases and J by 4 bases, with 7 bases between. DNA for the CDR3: TGTGCCAGCAGTCCCGGGTACAATGAGCAGTTCTTC. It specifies CASSPGYNEQFF.

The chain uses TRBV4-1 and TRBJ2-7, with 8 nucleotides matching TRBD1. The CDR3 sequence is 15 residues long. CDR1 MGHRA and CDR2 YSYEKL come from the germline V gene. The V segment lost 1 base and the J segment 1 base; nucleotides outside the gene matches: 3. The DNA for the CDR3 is TGCGCCAGCAGCCAAGGGCAGGGGGCTTCCTACGAGCAGTACTTC. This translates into CASSQGQGASYEQYF.

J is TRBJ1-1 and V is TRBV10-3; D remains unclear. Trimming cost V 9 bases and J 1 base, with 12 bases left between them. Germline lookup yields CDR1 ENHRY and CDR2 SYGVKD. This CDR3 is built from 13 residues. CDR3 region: CAMRLNPNTEAFF. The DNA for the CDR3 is TGTGCCATGAGATTGAACCCGAACACTGAAGCTTTCTTT.